The sequence of this T cell receptor beta chain was determined in a study of molecular identifiers for immune sequencing clone quantification. TCRdb reanalysed the PCR reads using MiXCR and keeps one entry per CDR3 protein. The sample consists of about 97,000 distinct CDR3 sequences, 20% to 25% of them appearing once. The V and J ends lost 7 bases and 2 bases respectively, with 14 bases between them. Per germline, CDR1 MNHEY and CDR2 SVGAGI. The CDR3 loop spans 14 amino acids. The gene calls are TRBV6-5 and TRBJ2-5, with TRBD2 as a possible D gene (5 bases). Sequencing input: naive CD8+ T cells from blood, with Jurkat cell RNA spiked in. The sample's subset: FACS-sorted CD8+CD4-CCR7+CD45RA+ naive T cells. The receptor comes from a human donor in good health. Some libraries in this study had Jurkat cell RNA spiked in. This CDR3 is CASTSAGKQETQYF. The CDR3 region has the DNA TGTGCCAGCACAAGCGCCGGGAAACAAGAGACCCAGTACTTC.